This TCR beta chain was profiled in a study of blood T cell repertoires in COVID-19. Per the original data handling: For nucleated cells, counts were estimated from reference gene primer amplification. The data were produced by immunoSEQ multiplex PCR, yet TCRdb's version contains in-frame clones alone and is incomplete. That table gives V, J and clone size, and the DNA gave D and trimming. Among approximately 130,000 clones listed, 84% were seen once. V dropped 1 base and J dropped 0 bases, with 12 bases sitting between them. The germline CDR1 and CDR2 sequences are MGHRA and YSYEKL. This CDR3 has 16 amino acids.

The chain has TRBV4-1 and TRBJ1-1; D is unresolved. This receptor was obtained from a human donor in a cohort sampled during active COVID-19. Sequences were obtained from peripheral blood. CDR3 nucleotides: TGCGCCAGCAGCCAAGGGGCCGGATTGGTGAACACTGAAGCTTTCTTT. The encoded protein is CASSQGAGLVNTEAFF.